This T cell receptor beta chain was identified during a study of T cell repertoires in cytomegalovirus infection. Study-level background: CMV epitopes used comprised recently identified HLA-C-restricted ones and well-studied HLA-B-restricted ones. Carrying CMV and the relevant HLA type showed in public TCR beta signatures. The study, taken as a whole, reports: Carriage of CMV together with the relevant HLA was identifiable through cumulative public TCR beta family frequency. HLA-C-restricted CMV-specific TCR beta clonotypes were dominant in the ex vivo response.

With respect to this clonotype: No antigen is known for it.

Trimming took off 6 bases at V and 7 bases at J, with 12 bases between the two ends. The CDR3 has 12 amino acids. From germline, CDR1 is SNHLY and CDR2 FYNNEI. Via MiXCR, TCRdb re-called the reads, giving one row per CDR3 protein. The sample records 640,000 or so distinct CDR3 sequences, about 33% being singletons. The TCR originated in a human donor in good health (CMV status not recorded). Some clones in this sample may be carry-over from other donors' samples. Sequenced material: cultured PBMCs, taken from culture after CMV antigen stimulation. This sequence joins TRBV2 and TRBJ1-1; D gene ambiguous. The CDR3 coding sequence is TGTGCCAGCAGGGAGCCCCTATTTGAAGCTTTCTTT. It codes for CASREPLFEAFF.